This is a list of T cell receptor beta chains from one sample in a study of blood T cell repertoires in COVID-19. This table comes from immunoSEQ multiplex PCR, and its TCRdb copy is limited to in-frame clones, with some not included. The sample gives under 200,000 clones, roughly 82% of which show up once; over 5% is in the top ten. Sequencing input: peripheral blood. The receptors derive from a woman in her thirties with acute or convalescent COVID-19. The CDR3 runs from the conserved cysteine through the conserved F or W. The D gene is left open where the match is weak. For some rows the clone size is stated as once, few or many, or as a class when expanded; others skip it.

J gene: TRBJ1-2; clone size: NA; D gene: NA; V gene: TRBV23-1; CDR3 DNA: TGCGCCAGCAGTTTACAGGGTATGATCGCTGGCTACACCTTC; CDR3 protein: CASSLQGMIAGYTF
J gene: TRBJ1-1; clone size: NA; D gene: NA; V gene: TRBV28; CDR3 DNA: TGTGCCAGCAGTTTACCCCAGGAAAACACTGAAGCTTTCTTT; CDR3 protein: CASSLPQENTEAFF
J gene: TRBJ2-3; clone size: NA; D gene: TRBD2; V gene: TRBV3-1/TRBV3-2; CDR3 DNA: TGTGCCAGCAGCCCCACCGGCGGGGGGGCTAGCACAGATACGCAGTATTTT; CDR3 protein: CASSPTGGGASTDTQYF
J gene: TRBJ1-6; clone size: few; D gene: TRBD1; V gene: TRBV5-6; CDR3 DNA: TGTGCCAGCAGCTCTTGGACAGGGAGCTCCTATAATTCACCCCTCCACTTT; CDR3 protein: CASSSWTGSSYNSPLHF
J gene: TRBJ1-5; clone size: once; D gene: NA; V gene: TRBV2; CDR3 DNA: TGTGCCAGCAGCTGGACAGATAGCAATCAGCCCCAGCATTTT; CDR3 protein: CASSWTDSNQPQHF
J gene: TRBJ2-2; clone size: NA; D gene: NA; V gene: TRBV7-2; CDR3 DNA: TGTGCCAGCAGCCCTAGCGCCAGGTTGGGGGAGCTGTTTTTT; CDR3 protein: CASSPSARLGELFF
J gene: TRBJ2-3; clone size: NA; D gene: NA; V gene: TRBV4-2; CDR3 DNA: TGTGCCAGCAGCCAAGGAAGTAGCTGGAGCACAGATACGCAGTATTTT; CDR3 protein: CASSQGSSWSTDTQYF
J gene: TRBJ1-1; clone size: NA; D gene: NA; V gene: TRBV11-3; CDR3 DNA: TGTGCCAGCAGCTTAGGTCTGGGGGGGAACACTGAAGCTTTCTTT; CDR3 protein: CASSLGLGGNTEAFF
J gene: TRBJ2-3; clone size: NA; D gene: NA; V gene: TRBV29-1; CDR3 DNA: TGCAGCGTTTGCCCCTTAGCGGACGTTAGCACAGATACGCAGTATTTT; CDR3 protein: CSVCPLADVSTDTQYF
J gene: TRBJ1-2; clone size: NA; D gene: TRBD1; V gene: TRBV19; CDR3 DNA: TGTGCCAGTCGCGGGACAGGCGCCCCTGGCTACACCTTC; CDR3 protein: CASRGTGAPGYTF
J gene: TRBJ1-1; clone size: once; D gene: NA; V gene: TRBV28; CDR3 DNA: TGTGCCAGCAGTTTGGTCCGGGCTGAAGCTTTCTTT; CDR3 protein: CASSLVRAEAFF
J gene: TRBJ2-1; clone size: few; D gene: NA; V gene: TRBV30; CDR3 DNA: TGTGCCTGGGCAGGAAGCTCCTACAATGAGCAGTTCTTC; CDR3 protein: CAWAGSSYNEQFF
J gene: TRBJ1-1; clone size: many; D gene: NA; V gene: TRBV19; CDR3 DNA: TGTGCCAGTAGCATGGGGAGGACAAGCGCTTTCTTT; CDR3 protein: CASSMGRTSAFF
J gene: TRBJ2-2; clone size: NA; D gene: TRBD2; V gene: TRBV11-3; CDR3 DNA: TGTGCCAGCAGCTTGGGACTAGCGGGGGTGCGGAACACCGGGGAGCTGTTTTTT; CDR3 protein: CASSLGLAGVRNTGELFF
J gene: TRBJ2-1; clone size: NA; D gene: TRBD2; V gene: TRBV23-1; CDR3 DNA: TGCGCCAGCACTTCCACAACCGATAGACTAGCGGGAGAGAATGTGCAGTTCTTC; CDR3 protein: CASTSTTDRLAGENVQFF
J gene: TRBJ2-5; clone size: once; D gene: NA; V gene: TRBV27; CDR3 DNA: TGTGCCAGCAAGACCCGCCGCCAGTCAGACTTCCAAGAGACCCAGTACTTC; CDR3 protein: CASKTRRQSDFQETQYF
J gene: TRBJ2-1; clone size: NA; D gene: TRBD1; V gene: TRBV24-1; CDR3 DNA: TGTGCCACCAGTAGGCAGGACAGGTACAATGAGCAGTTCTTC; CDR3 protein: CATSRQDRYNEQFF
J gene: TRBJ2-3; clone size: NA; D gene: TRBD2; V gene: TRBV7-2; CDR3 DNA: TGTGCCAGCAAAACTAGCGGGGTCCGTCAACGGGGGGATACGCAGTATTTT; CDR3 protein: CASKTSGVRQRGDTQYF
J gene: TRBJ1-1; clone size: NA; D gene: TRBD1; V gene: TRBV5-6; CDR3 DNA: TGTGCCAGCAGCTCCCCGGGACAGACAACTGAAGCTTTCTTT; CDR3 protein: CASSSPGQTTEAFF
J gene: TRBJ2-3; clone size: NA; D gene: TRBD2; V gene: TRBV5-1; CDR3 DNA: TGCGCCAGCAGGGGCGCTAGCGGGACTGCTGATACGCAGTATTTT; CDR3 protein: CASRGASGTADTQYF
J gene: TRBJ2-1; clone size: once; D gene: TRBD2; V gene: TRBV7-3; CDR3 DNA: TGTGCCAGCAGCTTATCGGCCCAGCGGGGGGCCAATGAGCAGTTCTTC; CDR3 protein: CASSLSAQRGANEQFF
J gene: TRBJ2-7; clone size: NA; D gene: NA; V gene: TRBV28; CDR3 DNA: TGTGCCAGCAGACCCAGCGGGCTTACCTACGAGCAGTACTTC; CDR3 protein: CASRPSGLTYEQYF
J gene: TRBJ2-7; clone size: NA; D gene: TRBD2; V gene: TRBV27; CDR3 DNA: TGTGCCAGCAGTTTGCCCAGCGGGGTGAGGAGCTCCTACGAGCAGTACTTC; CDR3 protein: CASSLPSGVRSSYEQYF
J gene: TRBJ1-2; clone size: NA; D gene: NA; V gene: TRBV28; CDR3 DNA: TGTGCCAGCATAGGAGGGATTTCCGCCTATGGCTACACCTTC; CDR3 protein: CASIGGISAYGYTF
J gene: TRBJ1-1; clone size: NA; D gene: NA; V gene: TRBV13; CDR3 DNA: TGTGCCAGCAGCTTAGTGGACGGGAAATCGAACACTGAAGCTTTCTTT; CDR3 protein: CASSLVDGKSNTEAFF
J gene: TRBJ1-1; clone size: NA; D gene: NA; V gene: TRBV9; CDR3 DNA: TGTGCCAGCAGCGTAGGCGTAAGGAACACTGAAGCTTTCTTT; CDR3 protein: CASSVGVRNTEAFF
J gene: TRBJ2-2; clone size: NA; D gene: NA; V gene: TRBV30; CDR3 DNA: TGTGCCTGGGAAATGGGATTGGGGGGGCCCGGGGAGCTGTTTTTT; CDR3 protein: CAWEMGLGGPGELFF
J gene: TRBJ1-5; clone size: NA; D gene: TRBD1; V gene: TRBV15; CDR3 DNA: TGTGCCACCAGCAGAAACAGGGGGAATCAGCCCCAGCATTTT; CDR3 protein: CATSRNRGNQPQHF
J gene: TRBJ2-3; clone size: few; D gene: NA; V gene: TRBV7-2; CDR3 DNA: TGTGCCAGCAGCCGACTCGTAACAGATACGCAGTATTTT; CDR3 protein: CASSRLVTDTQYF
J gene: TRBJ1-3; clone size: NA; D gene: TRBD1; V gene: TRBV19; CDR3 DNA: TGTGCCAGTAGTCGAACACAGGGGACGCAAAACACCATATATTTT; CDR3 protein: CASSRTQGTQNTIYF
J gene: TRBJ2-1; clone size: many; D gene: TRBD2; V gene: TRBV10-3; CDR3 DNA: TGTGCCGCCTTAGCGGGAGAGGAGAATGAGCAGTTCTTC; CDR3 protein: CAALAGEENEQFF
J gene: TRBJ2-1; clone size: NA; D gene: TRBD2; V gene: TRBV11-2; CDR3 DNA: TGTGCCAGCAGCTTAGATTTTGGGAGGGGCAATGAGCAGTTCTTC; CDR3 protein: CASSLDFGRGNEQFF
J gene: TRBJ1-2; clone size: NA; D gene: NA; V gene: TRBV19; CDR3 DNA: TGTGCCAGTAGTAAACAGGGTGGAAGCTATGGCTACACCTTC; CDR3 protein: CASSKQGGSYGYTF
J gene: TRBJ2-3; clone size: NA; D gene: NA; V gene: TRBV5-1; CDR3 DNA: TGCGCCAGCAGCCCCCCCCATAGGGGGAATACGCAGTATTTT; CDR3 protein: CASSPPHRGNTQYF
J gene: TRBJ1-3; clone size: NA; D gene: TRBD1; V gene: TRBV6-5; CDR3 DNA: TGTGCCAGCAGTTACACAGACAGGGCCGAGGGCACCATATATTTT; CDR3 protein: CASSYTDRAEGTIYF
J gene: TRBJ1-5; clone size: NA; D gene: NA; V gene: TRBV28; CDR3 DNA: TGTGCCAGCAGTTCGGGAGGTCAGCCCCAGCATTTT; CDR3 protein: CASSSGGQPQHF
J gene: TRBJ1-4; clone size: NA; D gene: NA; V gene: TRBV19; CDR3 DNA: TGTGCCAGTAGTGTGGGGGCAGGGGAAAAACTGTTTTTT; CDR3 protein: CASSVGAGEKLFF
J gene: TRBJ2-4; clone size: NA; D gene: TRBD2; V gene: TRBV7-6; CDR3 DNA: TGTGCCAGCAGCAGGACTAGCGGGGGGAAAAACATTCAGTACTTC; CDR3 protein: CASSRTSGGKNIQYF
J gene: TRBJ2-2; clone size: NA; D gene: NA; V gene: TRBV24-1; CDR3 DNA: TGTGCCACCTCCCTCCGGGGATTGAACACCGGGGAGCTGTTTTTT; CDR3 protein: CATSLRGLNTGELFF
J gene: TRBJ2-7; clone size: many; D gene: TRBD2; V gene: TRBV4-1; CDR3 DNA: TGCGCCAGCAGCCTCGGACTAGATCTCTCCTACGAGCAGTACTTC; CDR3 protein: CASSLGLDLSYEQYF
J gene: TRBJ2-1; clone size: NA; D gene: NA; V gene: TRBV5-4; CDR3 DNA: TGTGCCAGCAGCTTGGCCTGGGAGAGGATTAACGATGAGCAGTTCTTC; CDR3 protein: CASSLAWERINDEQFF
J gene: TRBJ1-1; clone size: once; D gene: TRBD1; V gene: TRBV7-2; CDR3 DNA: TGTGCCAGCAGCTTAACGGGACAGGGGTACACTGAAGCTTTCTTT; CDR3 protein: CASSLTGQGYTEAFF
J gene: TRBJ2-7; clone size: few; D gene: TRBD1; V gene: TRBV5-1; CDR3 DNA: TGCGCCAGCAGCCCTTCCCGGACAGGGAACGACGAGCAGTACTTC; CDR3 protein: CASSPSRTGNDEQYF
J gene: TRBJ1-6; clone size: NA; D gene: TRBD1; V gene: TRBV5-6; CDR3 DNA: TGTGCCAGCAGCTGGGGGACAGGGGGAAATTCACCCCTCCACTTT; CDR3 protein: CASSWGTGGNSPLHF
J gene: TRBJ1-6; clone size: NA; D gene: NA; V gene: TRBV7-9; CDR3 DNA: TGTGCCAGCAGTTGGTCGGGGGGACGCGGGAATTCACCCCTCCACTTT; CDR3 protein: CASSWSGGRGNSPLHF
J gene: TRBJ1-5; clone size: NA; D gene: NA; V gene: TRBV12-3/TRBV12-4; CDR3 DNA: TGTGCCAGTAGACAGTTGGTAAATCAGCCCCAGCATTTT; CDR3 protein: CASRQLVNQPQHF
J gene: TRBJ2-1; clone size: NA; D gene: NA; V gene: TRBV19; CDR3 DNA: TGTGCCAGCTCCCCGGGCCTGGGGGCCTATGAGCAGTTCTTC; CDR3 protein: CASSPGLGAYEQFF
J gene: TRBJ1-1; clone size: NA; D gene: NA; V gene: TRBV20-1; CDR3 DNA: TGCAGTGCTAGTTCCGAGGGCTACAACACTGAAGCTTTCTTT; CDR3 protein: CSASSEGYNTEAFF
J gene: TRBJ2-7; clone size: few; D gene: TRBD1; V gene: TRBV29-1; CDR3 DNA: TGCAGCGTTGCAGCCGGGACAGGGGGGATCTACGAGCAGTACTTC; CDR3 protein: CSVAAGTGGIYEQYF
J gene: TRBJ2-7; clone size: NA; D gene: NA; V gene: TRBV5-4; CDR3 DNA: TGTGCCAGCAGCTTACGCAGGGGTGGTTACGAGCAGTACTTC; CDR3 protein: CASSLRRGGYEQYF
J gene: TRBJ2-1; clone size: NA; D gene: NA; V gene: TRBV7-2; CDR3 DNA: TGTGCCAGCAGCTTAGGGGGAGCGGGTCGGTTGGGCAATGAGCAGTTCTTC; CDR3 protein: CASSLGGAGRLGNEQFF
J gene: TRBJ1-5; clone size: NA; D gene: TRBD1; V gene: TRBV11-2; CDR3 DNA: TGTGCCAGCAGGACAGGGATTGCCGACAATCAGCCCCAGCATTTT; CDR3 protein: CASRTGIADNQPQHF
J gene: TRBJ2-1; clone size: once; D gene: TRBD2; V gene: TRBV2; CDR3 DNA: TGTGCCCACGCTTTGACTAGCGGGAGATCCGGCCTCCACAATGAGCAGTTCTTC; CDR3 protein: CAHALTSGRSGLHNEQFF
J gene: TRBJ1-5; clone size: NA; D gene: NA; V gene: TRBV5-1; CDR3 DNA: TGCGCCAGCAGCTTCAAGGACTATAGCAATCAGCCCCAGCATTTT; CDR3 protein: CASSFKDYSNQPQHF
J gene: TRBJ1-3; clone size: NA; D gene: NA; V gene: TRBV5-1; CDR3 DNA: TGCGCCAGCAGCTTGGTTGCGGGAAACACCATATATTTT; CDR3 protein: CASSLVAGNTIYF
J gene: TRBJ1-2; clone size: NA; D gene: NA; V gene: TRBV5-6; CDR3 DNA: TGTGCCAGCAGCTTGTCGAGCTATGGCTACACCTTC; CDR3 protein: CASSLSSYGYTF
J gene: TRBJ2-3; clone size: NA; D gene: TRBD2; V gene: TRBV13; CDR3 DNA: TGTGCCAGCAGCTTAGGGACCCCCACTAGCGGTACTAGCACAGATACGCAGTATTTT; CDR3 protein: CASSLGTPTSGTSTDTQYF
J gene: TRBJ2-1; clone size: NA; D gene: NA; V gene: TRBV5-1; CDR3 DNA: TGCGCCAGCAGCTTGGTTGGGGCTGTGTACAATGAGCAGTTCTTC; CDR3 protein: CASSLVGAVYNEQFF
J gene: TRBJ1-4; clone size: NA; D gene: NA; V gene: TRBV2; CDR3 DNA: TGTGCCAGCAGTGAAACAGGATCCGAAAAACTGTTTTTT; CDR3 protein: CASSETGSEKLFF